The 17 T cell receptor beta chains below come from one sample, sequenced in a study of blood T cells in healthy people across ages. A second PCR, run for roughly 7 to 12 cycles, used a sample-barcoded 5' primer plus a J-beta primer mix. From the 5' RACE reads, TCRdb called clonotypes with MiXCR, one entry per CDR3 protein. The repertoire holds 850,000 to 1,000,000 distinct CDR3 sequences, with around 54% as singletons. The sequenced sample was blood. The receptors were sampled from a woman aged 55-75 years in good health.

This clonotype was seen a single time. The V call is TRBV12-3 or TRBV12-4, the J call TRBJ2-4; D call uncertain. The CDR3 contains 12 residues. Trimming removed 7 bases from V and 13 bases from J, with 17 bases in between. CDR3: CASTSYSMEQYF. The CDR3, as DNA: TGTGCCAGCACCTCATATTCCATGGAGCAGTACTTC.

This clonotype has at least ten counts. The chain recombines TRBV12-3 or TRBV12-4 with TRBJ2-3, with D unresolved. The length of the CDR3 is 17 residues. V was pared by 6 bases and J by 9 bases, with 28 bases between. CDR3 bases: TGTGCCAGCAGACAAACCGGGTCGGTAAGCGTCAGTCGGACGCAGTATTTT. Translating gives CASRQTGSVSVSRTQYF.

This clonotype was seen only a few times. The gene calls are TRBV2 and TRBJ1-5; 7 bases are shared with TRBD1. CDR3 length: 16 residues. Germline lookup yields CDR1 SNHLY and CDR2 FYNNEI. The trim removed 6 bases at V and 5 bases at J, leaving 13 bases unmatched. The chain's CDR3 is CASRAWGQWNDQPQHF. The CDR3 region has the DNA TGTGCCAGCAGGGCATGGGGACAGTGGAACGATCAGCCCCAGCATTTT. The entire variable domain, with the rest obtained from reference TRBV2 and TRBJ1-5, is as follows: EPEVTQTPSHQVTQMGQEVILRCVPISNHLYFYWYRQILGQKVEFLVSFYNNEISEKSEIFDDQFSVERPDGSNFTLKIRSTKLEDSAMYFCASRAWGQWNDQPQHFGDGTRLSIL.

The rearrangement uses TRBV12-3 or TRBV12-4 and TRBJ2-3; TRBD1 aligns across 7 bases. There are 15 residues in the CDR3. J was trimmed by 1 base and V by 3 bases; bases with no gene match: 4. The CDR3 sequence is CASSLSTGGTDTQYF. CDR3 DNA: TGTGCCAGCAGTTTGAGCACAGGGGGCACAGATACGCAGTATTTT.

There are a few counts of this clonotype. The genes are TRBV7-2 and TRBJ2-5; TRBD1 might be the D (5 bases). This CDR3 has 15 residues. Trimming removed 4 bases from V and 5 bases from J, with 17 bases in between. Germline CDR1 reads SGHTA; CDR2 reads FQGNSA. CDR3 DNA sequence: TGTGCCAGCAGCTCCACACCGCAGGGAAGGGAGACCCAGTACTTC. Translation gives CASSSTPQGRETQYF.

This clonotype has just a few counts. The DNA of the CDR3 is TGTGCCAGCAGCCGCCTCCCGGGACTAGCGGGAGTTCGGGAGCAGTACTTC. It specifies CASSRLPGLAGVREQYF. The V call is TRBV9, the J call TRBJ2-7; 14 bases are shared with TRBD2. CDR3 size: 17 residues. Losses at the gene ends were 4 bases for V and 7 bases for J; bases not matched to a gene: 13. Looked up from germline, CDR1 is SGDLS and CDR2 is YYNGEE.

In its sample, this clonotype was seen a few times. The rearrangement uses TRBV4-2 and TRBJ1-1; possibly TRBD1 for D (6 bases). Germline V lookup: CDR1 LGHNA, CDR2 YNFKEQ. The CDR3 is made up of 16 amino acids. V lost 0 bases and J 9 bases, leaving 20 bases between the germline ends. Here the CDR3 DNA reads TGTGCCAGCAGCCAAGATAGAACAGGGCCAATGAAGAAAGCTTTCTTT. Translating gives CASSQDRTGPMKKAFF.

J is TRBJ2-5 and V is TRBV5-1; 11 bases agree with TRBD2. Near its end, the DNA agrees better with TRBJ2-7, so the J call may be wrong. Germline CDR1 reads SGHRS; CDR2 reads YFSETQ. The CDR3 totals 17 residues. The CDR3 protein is CASSALWVAGGPSEQYF. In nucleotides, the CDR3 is TGCGCCAGCAGCGCCCTGTGGGTAGCGGGAGGGCCGAGCGAGCAGTACTTC.

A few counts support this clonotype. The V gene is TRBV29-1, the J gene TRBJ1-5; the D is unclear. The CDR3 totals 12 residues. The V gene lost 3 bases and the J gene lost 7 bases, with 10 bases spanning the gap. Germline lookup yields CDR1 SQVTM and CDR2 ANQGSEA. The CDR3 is CSVEDRKQPQHF. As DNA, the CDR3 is TGCAGCGTTGAGGATCGGAAACAGCCCCAGCATTTT.

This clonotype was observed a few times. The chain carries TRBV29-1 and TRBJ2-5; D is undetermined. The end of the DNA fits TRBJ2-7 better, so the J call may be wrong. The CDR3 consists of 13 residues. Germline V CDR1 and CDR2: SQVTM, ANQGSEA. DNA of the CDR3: TGCAGCGTTTCCCCTACTCGCGGCGTCGAGCAGTACTTC. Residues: CSVSPTRGVEQYF.

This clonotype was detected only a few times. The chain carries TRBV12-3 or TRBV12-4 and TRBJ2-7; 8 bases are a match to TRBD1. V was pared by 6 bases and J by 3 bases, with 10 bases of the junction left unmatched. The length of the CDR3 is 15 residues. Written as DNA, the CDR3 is TGTGCCAGCAGCCCGGACAGGGCTTCTCGCTACGAGCAGTACTTC. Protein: CASSPDRASRYEQYF.

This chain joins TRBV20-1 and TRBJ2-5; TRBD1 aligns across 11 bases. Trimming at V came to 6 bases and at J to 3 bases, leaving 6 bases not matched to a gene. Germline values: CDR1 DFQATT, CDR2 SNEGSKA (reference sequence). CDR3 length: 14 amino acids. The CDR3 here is CSAGRDRGKETQYF. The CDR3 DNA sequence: TGCAGTGCCGGGCGGGACAGGGGGAAAGAGACCCAGTACTTC.

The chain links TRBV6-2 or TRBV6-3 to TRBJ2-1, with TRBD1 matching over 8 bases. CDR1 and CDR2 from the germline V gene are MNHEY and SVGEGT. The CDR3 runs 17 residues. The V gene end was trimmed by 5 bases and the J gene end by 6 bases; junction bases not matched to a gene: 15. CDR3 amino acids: CASSTGLDRGRTNEQFF. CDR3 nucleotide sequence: TGTGCCAGCAGTACAGGATTAGACAGGGGTCGGACCAATGAGCAGTTCTTC.

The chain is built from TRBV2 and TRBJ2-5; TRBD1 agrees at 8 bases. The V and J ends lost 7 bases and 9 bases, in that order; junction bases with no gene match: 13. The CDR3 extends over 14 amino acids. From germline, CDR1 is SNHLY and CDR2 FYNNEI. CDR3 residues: CASTGQEAVGAQYF. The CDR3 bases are TGTGCCAGCACGGGACAGGAGGCTGTGGGGGCCCAGTACTTC.

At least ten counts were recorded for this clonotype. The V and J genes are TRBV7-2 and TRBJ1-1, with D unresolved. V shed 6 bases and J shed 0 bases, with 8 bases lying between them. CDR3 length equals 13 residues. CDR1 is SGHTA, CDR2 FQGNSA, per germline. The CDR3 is CASSLGMNTEAFF. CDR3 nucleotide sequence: TGTGCCAGCAGTTTGGGGATGAACACTGAAGCTTTCTTT.

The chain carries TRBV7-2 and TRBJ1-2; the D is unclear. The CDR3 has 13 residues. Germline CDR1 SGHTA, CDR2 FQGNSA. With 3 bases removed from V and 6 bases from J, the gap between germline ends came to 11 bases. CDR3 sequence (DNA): TGTGCCAGCAGCTTGGAGCGAAACCATGGCTACACCTTC. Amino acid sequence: CASSLERNHGYTF. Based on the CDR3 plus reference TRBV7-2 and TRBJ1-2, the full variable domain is GAGVSQSPSNKVTEKGKDVELRCDPISGHTALYWYRQSLGQGLEFLIYFQGNSAPDKSGLPSDRFSAERTGGSVSTLTIQRTQQEDSAVYLCASSLERNHGYTFGSGTRLTVV.

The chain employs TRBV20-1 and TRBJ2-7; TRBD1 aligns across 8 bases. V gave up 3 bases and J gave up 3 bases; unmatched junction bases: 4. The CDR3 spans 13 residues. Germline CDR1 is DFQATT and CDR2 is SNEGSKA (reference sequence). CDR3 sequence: CSASNDRGYEQYF. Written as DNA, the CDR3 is TGCAGTGCTAGTAACGACAGGGGCTACGAGCAGTACTTC.